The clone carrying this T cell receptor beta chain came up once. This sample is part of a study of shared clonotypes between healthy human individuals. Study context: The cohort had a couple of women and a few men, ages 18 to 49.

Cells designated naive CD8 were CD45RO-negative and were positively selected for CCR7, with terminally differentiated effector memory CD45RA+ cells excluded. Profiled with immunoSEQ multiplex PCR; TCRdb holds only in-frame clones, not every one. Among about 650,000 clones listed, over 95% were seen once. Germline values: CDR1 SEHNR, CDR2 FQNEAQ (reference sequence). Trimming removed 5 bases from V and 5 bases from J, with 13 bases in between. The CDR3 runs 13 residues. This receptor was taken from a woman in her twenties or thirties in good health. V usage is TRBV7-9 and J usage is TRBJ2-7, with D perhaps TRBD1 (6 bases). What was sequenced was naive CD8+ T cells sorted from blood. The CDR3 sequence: CASSPKWDNEQYF. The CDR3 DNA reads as TGTGCCAGCAGCCCGAAATGGGACAACGAGCAGTACTTC.